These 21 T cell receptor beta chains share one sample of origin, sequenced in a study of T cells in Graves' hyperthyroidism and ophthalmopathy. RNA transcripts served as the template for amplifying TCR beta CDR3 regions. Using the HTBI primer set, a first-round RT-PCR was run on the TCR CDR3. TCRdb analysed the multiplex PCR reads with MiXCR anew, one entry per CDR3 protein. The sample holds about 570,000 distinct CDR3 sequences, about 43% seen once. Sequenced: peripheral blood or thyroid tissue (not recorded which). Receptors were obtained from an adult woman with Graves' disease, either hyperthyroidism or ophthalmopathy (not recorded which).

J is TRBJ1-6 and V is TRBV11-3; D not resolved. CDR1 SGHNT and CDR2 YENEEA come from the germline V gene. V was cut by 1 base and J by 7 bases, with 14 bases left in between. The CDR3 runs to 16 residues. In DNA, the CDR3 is TGTGCCAGCAGCTTAGTAGGGCTGACCGGGAATTCACCCCTCCACTTT. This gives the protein CASSLVGLTGNSPLHF.

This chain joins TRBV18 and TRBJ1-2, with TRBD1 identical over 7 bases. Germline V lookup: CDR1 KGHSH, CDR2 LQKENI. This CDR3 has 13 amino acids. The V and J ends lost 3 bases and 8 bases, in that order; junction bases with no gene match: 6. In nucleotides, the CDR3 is TGTGCCAGCTCACCCGACAGGGCAGGAGGCTACACCTTC. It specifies CASSPDRAGGYTF.

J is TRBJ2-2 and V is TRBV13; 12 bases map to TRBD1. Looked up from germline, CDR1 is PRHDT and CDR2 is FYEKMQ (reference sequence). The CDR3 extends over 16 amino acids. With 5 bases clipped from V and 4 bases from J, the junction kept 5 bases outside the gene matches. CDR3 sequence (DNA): TGTGCCAGCAGCCAATGGGACAGGGGGCGCACCGGGGAGCTGTTTTTT. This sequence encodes CASSQWDRGRTGELFF.

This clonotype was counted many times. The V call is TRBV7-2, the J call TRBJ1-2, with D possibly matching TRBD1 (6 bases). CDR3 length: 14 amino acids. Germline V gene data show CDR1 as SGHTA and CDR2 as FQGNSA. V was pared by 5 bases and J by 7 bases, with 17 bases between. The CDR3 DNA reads TGTGCCAGCAGCAACAGGGTTTCCTTATTTGGCTACACCTTC. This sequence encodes CASSNRVSLFGYTF.

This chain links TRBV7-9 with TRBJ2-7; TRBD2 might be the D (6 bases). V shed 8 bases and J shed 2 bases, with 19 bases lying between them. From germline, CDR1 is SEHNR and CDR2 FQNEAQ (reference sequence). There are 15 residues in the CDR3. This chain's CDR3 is CASWWTGAGTYEQYF. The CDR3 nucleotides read TGTGCCAGCTGGTGGACGGGAGCGGGTACCTACGAGCAGTACTTC.

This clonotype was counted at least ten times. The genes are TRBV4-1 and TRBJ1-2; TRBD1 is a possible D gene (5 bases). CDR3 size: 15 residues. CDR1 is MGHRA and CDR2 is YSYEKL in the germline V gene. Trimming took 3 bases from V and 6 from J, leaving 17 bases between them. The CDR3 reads CASSQQPGTLHGYTF. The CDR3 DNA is TGCGCCAGCAGCCAGCAGCCCGGGACCTTGCATGGCTACACCTTC.

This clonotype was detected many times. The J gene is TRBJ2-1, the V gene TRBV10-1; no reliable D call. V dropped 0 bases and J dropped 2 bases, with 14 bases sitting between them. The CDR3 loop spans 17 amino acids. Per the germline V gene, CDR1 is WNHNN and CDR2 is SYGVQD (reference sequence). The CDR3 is CASSESDHYEPYNEQFF. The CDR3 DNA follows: TGCGCCAGCAGTGAGTCCGACCATTACGAACCCTACAATGAGCAGTTCTTC.

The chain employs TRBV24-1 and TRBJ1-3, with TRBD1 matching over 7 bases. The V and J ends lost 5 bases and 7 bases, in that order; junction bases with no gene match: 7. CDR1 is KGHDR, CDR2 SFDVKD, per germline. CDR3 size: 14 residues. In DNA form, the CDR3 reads TGTGCCACCAGTGTGGGACACAGGGGCAACACCATATATTTT. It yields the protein CATSVGHRGNTIYF.

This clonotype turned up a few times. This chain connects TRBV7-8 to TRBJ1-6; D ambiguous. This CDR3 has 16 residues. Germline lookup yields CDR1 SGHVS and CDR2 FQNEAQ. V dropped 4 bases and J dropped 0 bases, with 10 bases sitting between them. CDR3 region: CASSSYVSSYNSPLHF. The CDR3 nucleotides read TGTGCCAGCAGCTCCTACGTGAGCTCCTATAATTCACCCCTCCACTTT.

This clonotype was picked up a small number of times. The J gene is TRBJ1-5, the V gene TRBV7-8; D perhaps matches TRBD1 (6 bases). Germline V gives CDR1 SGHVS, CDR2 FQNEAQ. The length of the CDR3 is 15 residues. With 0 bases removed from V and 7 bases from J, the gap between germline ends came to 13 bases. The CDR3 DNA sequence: TGTGCCAGCAGCTTAGCGCGAATAGGGGGGCAGCCCCAGCATTTT. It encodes CASSLARIGGQPQHF.

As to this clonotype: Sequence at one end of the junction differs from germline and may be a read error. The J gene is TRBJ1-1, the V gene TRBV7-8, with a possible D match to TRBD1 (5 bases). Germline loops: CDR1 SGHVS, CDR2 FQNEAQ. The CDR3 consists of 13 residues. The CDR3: CASGPRVNTEAFF. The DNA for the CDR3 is TGTGCCAGCGGGCCCAGGGTGAACACTGAAGCCTTCTTT.

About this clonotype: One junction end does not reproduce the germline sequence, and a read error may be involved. The CDR3 region is CAISYSPGFSTEAFF. In DNA form, the CDR3 reads TGTGCCATCAGTTACTCCCCCGGCTTTTCCACTGAAGCTTTCTTT. J is TRBJ1-1 and V is TRBV6-5; D unresolved. Germline assignment: CDR1 MNHEY and CDR2 SVGAGI. The CDR3 runs 15 residues.

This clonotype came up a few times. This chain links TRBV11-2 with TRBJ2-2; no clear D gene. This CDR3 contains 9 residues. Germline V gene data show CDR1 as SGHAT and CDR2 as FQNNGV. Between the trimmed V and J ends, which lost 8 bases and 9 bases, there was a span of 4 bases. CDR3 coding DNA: TGTGCCAGCTCCCGGGAGCTGTTTTTT. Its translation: CASSRELFF.

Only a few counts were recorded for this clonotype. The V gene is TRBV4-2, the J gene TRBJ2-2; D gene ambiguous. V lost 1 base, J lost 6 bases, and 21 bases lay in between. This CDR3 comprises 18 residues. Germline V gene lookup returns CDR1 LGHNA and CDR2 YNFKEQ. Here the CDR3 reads CASSQVGIRGSAAGELFF. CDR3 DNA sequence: TGTGCCAGCAGCCAAGTTGGCATTCGAGGTAGTGCGGCCGGGGAGCTGTTTTTT.

As DNA, the CDR3 is TGCGCCAGCAGCCCGCTCGGGGCGGAAAATTCACCCCTCCACTTT. This codes for CASSPLGAENSPLHF. The V call is TRBV5-1, the J call TRBJ1-6, with D possibly being TRBD1 (5 bases). Per the germline V gene, CDR1 is SGHRS and CDR2 is YFSETQ. The V gene lost 4 bases and the J gene lost 7 bases, with 15 bases spanning the gap. CDR3 length equals 15 residues.

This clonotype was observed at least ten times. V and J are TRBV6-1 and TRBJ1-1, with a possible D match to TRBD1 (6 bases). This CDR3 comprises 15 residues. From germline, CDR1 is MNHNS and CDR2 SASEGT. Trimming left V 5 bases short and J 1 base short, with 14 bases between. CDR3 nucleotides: TGTGCCAGCAGTCGGACAGTCGAAGGGAACACTGAAGCTTTCTTT. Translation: CASSRTVEGNTEAFF.

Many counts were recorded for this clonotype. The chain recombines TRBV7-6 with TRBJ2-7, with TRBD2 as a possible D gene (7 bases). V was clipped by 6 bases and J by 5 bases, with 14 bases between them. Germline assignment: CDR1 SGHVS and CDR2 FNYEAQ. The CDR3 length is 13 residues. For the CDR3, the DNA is TGTGCCAGCAGACCTACGGGGGGCCACGAGCAGTACTTC. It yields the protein CASRPTGGHEQYF.

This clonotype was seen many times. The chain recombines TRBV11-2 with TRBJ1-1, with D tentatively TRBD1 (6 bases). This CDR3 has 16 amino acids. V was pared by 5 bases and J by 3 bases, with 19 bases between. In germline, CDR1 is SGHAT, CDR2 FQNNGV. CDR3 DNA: TGTGCCAGCAGCCCTTTGGGGGGCGGGTCGGACACTGAAGCTTTCTTT. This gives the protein CASSPLGGGSDTEAFF.

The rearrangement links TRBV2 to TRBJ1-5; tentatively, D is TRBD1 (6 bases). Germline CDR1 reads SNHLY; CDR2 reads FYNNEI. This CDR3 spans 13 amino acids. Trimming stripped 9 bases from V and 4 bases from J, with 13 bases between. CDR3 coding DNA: TGTGCCAGTGAAGGGGGGCTGAATCAGCCCCAGCATTTT. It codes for CASEGGLNQPQHF.

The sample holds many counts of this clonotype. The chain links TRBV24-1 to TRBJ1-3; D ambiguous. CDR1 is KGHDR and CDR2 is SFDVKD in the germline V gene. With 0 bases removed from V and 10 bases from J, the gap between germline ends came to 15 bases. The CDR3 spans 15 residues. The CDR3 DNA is TGTGCCACCAGTGATTTGCACTTTGGCCCCGAAACCATATATTTT. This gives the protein CATSDLHFGPETIYF.

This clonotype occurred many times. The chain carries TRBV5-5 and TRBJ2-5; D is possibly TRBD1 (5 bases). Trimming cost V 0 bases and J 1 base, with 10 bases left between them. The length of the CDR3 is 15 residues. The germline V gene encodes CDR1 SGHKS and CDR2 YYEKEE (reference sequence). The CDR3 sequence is CASSLEGSAQETQYF. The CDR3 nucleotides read TGTGCCAGCAGCTTGGAGGGGTCAGCCCAAGAGACCCAGTACTTC.